The sequence of this TCR beta chain was determined in a study of blood T cell repertoires in COVID-19. For the study at large: COVID-19 samples collected from the United States, Italy and Spain covered acute and convalescent phases.

Assay used: immunoSEQ multiplex PCR; TCRdb lists only in-frame clones, some missing. This table holds 250,000 to 300,000 clones, around 90% found once. Patients from Seattle were sampled longitudinally, starting during active infection. This CDR3 comprises 16 residues. Trimming removed 3 bases at V and 7 bases at J, with 16 bases between. Germline V lookup: CDR1 MGHRA, CDR2 YSYEKL. Sequences were obtained from peripheral blood. This TCR derives from a woman aged 55-70 years with COVID-19, enrolled during active disease. The genes are TRBV4-1 and TRBJ1-6; D ambiguous. The CDR3 sequence is CASSHPRRGQNSPLHF. The CDR3 DNA follows: TGCGCCAGCAGCCACCCCCGCCGAGGTCAGAATTCACCCCTCCACTTT.